These T cell receptor beta chains were read from a single sample in a study of shared clonotypes between healthy human individuals. TCRdb keeps only in-frame clones here, not all; method: immunoSEQ multiplex PCR. The sample includes approximately 980,000 clones, about 80% of them seen just once. Material for sequencing was memory CD4+ T cells sorted from blood. These receptors originate from a man aged 18-30 years in good health. Both conserved end residues are trimmed from each CDR3.

V gene	CDR3 length	J gene	CDR3 protein
TRBV29-1	10	TRBJ1-1	SVTVSNTEAF
TRBV5-1	13	TRBJ2-2	ASSAGTGIAEELF
TRBV27	13	TRBJ2-7	ASSLKVGQGYEQY
TRBV5-1	14	TRBJ2-3	ASRLAGGPVWDTQY
TRBV29-1	11	TRBJ1-1	STKRQGGTEAF
TRBV27	15	TRBJ2-1	ASSLRLAGGPANEQF
TRBV6-1	13	TRBJ1-5	ASTTTGLLNQPQH
TRBV7-6	12	TRBJ1-2	ASSLGFGQRSYT
TRBV12-5	13	TRBJ2-1	ASGFRLGERNEQF
TRBV30	10	TRBJ2-2	AWRFGAGELF
TRBV7-2	13	NA	ASSYRLAGVHEQY
TRBV6-1	13	TRBJ2-2	ASSERAGNTGELF
TRBV5-1	12	TRBJ2-7	ASSWGTEIYEQY
TRBV10-3	13	TRBJ1-1	AISESATGGFEAF
TRBV5-8	10	TRBJ1-5	ASSLGAKPQH
TRBV7-2	13	TRBJ2-7	ASTLGTRSAYEQY
TRBV6-5	13	TRBJ1-3	ASSPGGRSGNTIY
TRBV4-1	13	TRBJ2-4	ASSQGYGAADIQY
TRBV4-2	13	TRBJ2-7	ASSQAGTGPYEQY
TRBV28	13	TRBJ1-4	ASSAQGAANEKLF
TRBV7-2	14	TRBJ2-2	ASSQLAGRITGELF
TRBV5-1	12	TRBJ1-1	ASTPLGTWQGAF
TRBV15	15	TRBJ2-4	ATSRDPPGGAKNIQY
TRBV18	13	TRBJ1-6	ASSQTGPWNSPLH
TRBV10-3	13	TRBJ2-7	AISVEGTGVYEQY
TRBV5-1	14	TRBJ1-1	ASSLTGATGGTEAF
TRBV5-4	13	TRBJ2-5	ASTEQRGGGETQY
TRBV7-9	10	TRBJ1-2	ASSLVGGSVF
TRBV5-1	16	TRBJ2-6	ASSIPKLTESGANVLT
TRBV28	12	TRBJ1-2	ASSLGHVNYGYT
TRBV5-5	13	TRBJ2-7	ASSFVADTSYEQY
TRBV29-1	11	TRBJ1-5	SVESRGGQPQH
TRBV30	15	TRBJ1-3	AWGRGRTGGRENTIY
TRBV6-5	12	TRBJ1-1	ASKPAGAQTEAF
TRBV19	15	TRBJ2-7	ASSMARTSGTPYEQY
TRBV30	13	TRBJ2-3	AWSKAGARTDTQY
TRBV7-2	12	TRBJ1-2	ASSLQIANYGYT